This T cell receptor beta chain was identified in a study of T cell responses to AZD1222 COVID-19 vaccine. This CDR3 region has 15 residues. Trimming took 1 base from V and 1 from J, leaving 10 bases between them. CDR1 SGHNT and CDR2 YYREEE come from the germline V gene (reference sequence). TCRdb keeps only in-frame clones here, not all; method: immunoSEQ multiplex PCR. The sample has 150,000 to 190,000 clones; 85% to 95% are singletons. Regarding this clone: The antigen remains undetermined.

The study, taken as a whole, reports: Close to half of spike-specific TCRs reportedly recognize unmutated variant regions. There were mostly white British donors and more females than males, and clonal diversity was possibly underestimated. Compared with day 0, the breadth and depth of the Spike-specific TCR repertoire rose significantly after two doses of AZD1222.

This receptor was taken from an adult who received the AZD1222 COVID-19 vaccine. Specimen: peripheral blood, collected 28 days after the second AZD1222 dose. The V and J genes are TRBV5-4 and TRBJ2-3, with TRBD1 as a possible D gene (5 bases). The CDR3 nucleotides are TGTGCCAGCAGCTTGCTGGGCAGGGGCACAGATACGCAGTATTTT. Its translation is CASSLLGRGTDTQYF.